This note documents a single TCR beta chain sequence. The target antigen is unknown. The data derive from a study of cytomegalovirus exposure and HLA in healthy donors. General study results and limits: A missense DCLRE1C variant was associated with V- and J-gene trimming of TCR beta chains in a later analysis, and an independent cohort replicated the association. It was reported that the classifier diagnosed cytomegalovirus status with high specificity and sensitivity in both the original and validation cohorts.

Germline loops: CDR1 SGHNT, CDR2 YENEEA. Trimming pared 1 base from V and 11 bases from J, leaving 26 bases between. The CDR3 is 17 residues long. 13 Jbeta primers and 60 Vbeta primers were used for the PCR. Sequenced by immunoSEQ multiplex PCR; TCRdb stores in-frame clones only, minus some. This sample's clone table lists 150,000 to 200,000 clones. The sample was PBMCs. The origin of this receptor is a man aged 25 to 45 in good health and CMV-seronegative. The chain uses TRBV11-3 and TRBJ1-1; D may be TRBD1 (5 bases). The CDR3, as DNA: TGTGCCAGCAGCTTAGGTGGGAGCGGGGGACGATCAGAGGGGGCTTTCTTT. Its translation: CASSLGGSGGRSEGAFF.